The next 11 T cell receptor beta chains were all read from a single sample in a study of chemoradiotherapy in HPV16-positive cancers. The table came from immunoSEQ multiplex PCR; TCRdb's copy has only in-frame clones and leaves some out. This sample carries some 5,600 clones, about 79% of them seen once, and the ten largest clones take 9% to 9.5%. Sample: tumor tissue, taken from a patient who underwent chemoradiotherapy. These receptors originate from a human donor with HPV-associated anogenital cancer.

In its sample, this clone was seen once. One end of the junction is discordant with germline, which a read error may explain. This chain connects TRBV5-1 to TRBJ1-1, with D uncertain. The CDR3 length is 14 residues. Per germline, CDR1 SGHRS and CDR2 YFSETQ. The CDR3 here is CAGSLNSLNTEAFF. CDR3 in DNA: TGCGCCGGCAGCCTCAATAGTCTGAACACTGAAGCTTTCTTT. Filled out from reference TRBV5-1 and TRBJ1-1, the complete variable domain reads KAGVTQTPRYLIKTRGQQVTLSCSPISGHRSVSWYQQTPGQGLQFLFEYFSETQRNKGNFPGRFSGRQFSNSRSEMNVSTLELGDSALYLCAGSLNSLNTEAFFGQGTRLTVV.

This rearrangement joins TRBV4-3 to TRBJ2-2; D may correspond to TRBD1 or TRBD2 (5 bases each). The CDR3 length is 16 residues. Germline assignment: CDR1 LGHNA and CDR2 YSLEER. V shed 2 bases and J shed 0 bases, with 10 bases lying between them. DNA for the CDR3: TGCGCCAGCAGCCAACCCGGGACGTCGAACACCGGGGAGCTGTTTTTT. As protein: CASSQPGTSNTGELFF.

The J gene is TRBJ2-7, the V gene TRBV5-6; D assignment may be TRBD1 or TRBD2 (5 bases each). Trimming shortened V by 7 bases and J by 0 bases, and 29 bases separated the two germline ends. CDR1 is SGHDT, CDR2 YYEEEE, per germline. The CDR3 runs to 19 residues. The CDR3 nucleotides are TGTGCCAGCTTGGAATCGGGGCGAAGAATGTTGCTGCCCTCCTACGAGCAGTACTTC. This translates into CASLESGRRMLLPSYEQYF.

This clone was counted a single time. The genes are TRBV7-9 and TRBJ2-7, with TRBD2 matching 9 bases. The germline V gene has CDR1 SEHNR and CDR2 FQNEAQ (reference sequence). Losses at the gene ends were 3 bases for V and 5 bases for J; bases not matched to a gene: 5. The CDR3 loop spans 14 amino acids. The CDR3, as DNA: TGTGCCAGCAGCTTGGGACTAGCTAGCGACGAGCAGTACTTC. It yields the protein CASSLGLASDEQYF.

This chain joins TRBV6-4 and TRBJ2-1, with a possible D match to TRBD1 (6 bases). This CDR3 comprises 15 residues. Per the germline V gene, CDR1 is MRHNA and CDR2 is SNTAGT. The germline V and J ends were trimmed by 0 bases and 5 bases, with 11 bases remaining between them. CDR3 in amino acids: CASSDSRTANNEQFF. The CDR3 region has the DNA TGTGCCAGCAGTGACTCTCGGACAGCTAACAATGAGCAGTTCTTC.

This clone has just a few counts. DNA of the CDR3: TGTGCCAGCAGCTTAACACCCAGCGGGGGAGAGACCCAGTACTTC. This sequence encodes CASSLTPSGGETQYF. V and J are TRBV7-3 and TRBJ2-5; 8 bases are shared with TRBD2. The trim removed 0 bases at V and 4 bases at J, leaving 4 bases unmatched. The germline V gene encodes CDR1 SGHTA and CDR2 FQGTGA. This CDR3 is built from 15 residues.

This chain joins TRBV5-1 and TRBJ1-2; the D gene is possibly TRBD1 (6 bases). Germline CDR1 is SGHRS and CDR2 is YFSETQ. This CDR3 contains 14 residues. Trimming left V 3 bases short and J 5 bases short, with 14 bases between. The CDR3 bases are TGCGCCAGCAGCTCCTCCGGGACACCTTATGGCTACACCTTC. This translates into CASSSSGTPYGYTF.

The chain uses TRBV2 and TRBJ2-1; TRBD1 matches 9 bases. CDR3 length: 15 amino acids. The junction had 6 bases not matched to a gene; V was cut back by 4 bases and J by 5 bases. Germline V gene data show CDR1 as SNHLY and CDR2 as FYNNEI. The CDR3 region has the DNA TGTGCCAGCAGTGGATACAGGGGGCGCGACAATGAGCAGTTCTTC. Translated, it gives CASSGYRGRDNEQFF.

The rearrangement links TRBV4-1 to TRBJ2-7; D call uncertain. Germline-derived CDR1 and CDR2 are MGHRA and YSYEKL. CDR3 length equals 15 residues. V lost 0 bases and J 3 bases, leaving 12 bases between the germline ends. DNA for the CDR3: TGCGCCAGCAGCCAAGATAGGGCAGTCTACTACGAGCAGTACTTC. Its translation is CASSQDRAVYYEQYF.

V gene TRBV4-1 combines with J gene TRBJ1-2; D gene ambiguous. CDR3 length equals 15 residues. Germline V gene sequence: CDR1 MGHRA, CDR2 YSYEKL. V dropped 3 bases and J dropped 3 bases, with 14 bases sitting between them. The CDR3 here is CASSQGRTQDYGYTF. Here the CDR3 DNA reads TGCGCCAGCAGCCAGGGAAGGACGCAGGACTATGGCTACACCTTC.

The chain links TRBV5-1 to TRBJ2-7, with TRBD1 identical over 10 bases. This CDR3 has 16 amino acids. Germline V gene lookup returns CDR1 SGHRS and CDR2 YFSETQ. After removal of 0 bases from V and 2 bases from J, the junction contained 5 bases not matched to a gene. The CDR3 sequence is CASSLGGTGVAYEQYF. In DNA, the CDR3 is TGCGCCAGCAGCTTGGGCGGGACAGGGGTCGCCTACGAGCAGTACTTC. The whole variable domain, remainder taken from reference TRBV5-1 and TRBJ2-7, is KAGVTQTPRYLIKTRGQQVTLSCSPISGHRSVSWYQQTPGQGLQFLFEYFSETQRNKGNFPGRFSGRQFSNSRSEMNVSTLELGDSALYLCASSLGGTGVAYEQYFGPGTRLTVT.